Reported below is one T cell receptor (beta chain). Sequenced by immunoSEQ multiplex PCR; TCRdb stores in-frame clones only, minus some. The table has about 32,000 clones, around four fifths seen once. CDR3 size: 15 residues. CDR1 is PRHDT, CDR2 FYEKMQ, per germline (reference sequence). Between the trimmed V and J ends, which lost 3 bases and 4 bases, there was a span of 13 bases. The data belong to a study of STAT5B mutations in CD4+ large granular lymphocyte leukemia. Material: CD4+ T cells from blood buffy coats. The clonotype comes from a human donor in good health. This chain connects TRBV13 to TRBJ2-1; TRBD2 might be the D (6 bases). CDR3 residues: CASSFGTQMYNEQFF. The CDR3 region has the DNA TGTGCCAGCAGCTTCGGGACTCAAATGTACAATGAGCAGTTCTTC.